What follows are 11 T cell receptor beta chains derived from one specimen sequenced in a study of T cells in Graves' hyperthyroidism and ophthalmopathy (dated by TCRdb to the late 2010s). The library was generated by multiplex PCR. The listed sequencing device is Illumina HiSeq 2000. The TCR beta CDR3 regions were amplified from RNA transcripts. A first-round RT-PCR of the TCR CDR3 used the HTBI primer set with the Qiagen OneStep RT-PCR kit. TCRdb reworked the public reads: Q25 trimming with fastp, MiXCR clone assembly, productive beta chains retained. Each CDR3 protein appears once, grouped with its most common genes and DNA. For this sample there are 640,000 or so distinct CDR3 sequences; 13% to 15% appear just once. About 6.6% of the sample is in the top ten clones. Sequenced sample: blood. These receptors were collected from a woman in her late teens or twenties with Graves' ophthalmopathy.

The genes are TRBV18 and TRBJ1-1, with D maybe TRBD1 (5 bases). The CDR3 has 15 residues. The germline V gene encodes CDR1 KGHSH and CDR2 LQKENI. Trimming removed 3 bases from V and 8 bases from J, with 19 bases in between. The DNA of the CDR3 is TGTGCCAGCTCACCTAACACCGCAGGAGAGGGGGAAGCTTTCTTT. This sequence encodes CASSPNTAGEGEAFF.

V gene TRBV6-5 combines with J gene TRBJ2-7; D gene uncertain. Germline loops: CDR1 MNHEY, CDR2 SVGAGI. The CDR3 is made up of 13 amino acids. V dropped 3 bases and J dropped 2 bases, with 8 bases sitting between them. This CDR3 is CASSYEETYEQYF. CDR3 bases: TGTGCCAGCAGTTATGAAGAGACCTACGAGCAGTACTTC.

This clonotype occurred a few times. This chain uses TRBV2 with TRBJ1-2; D is perhaps TRBD1 (5 bases). This CDR3 comprises 13 residues. Trimming left V 7 bases short and J 3 bases short, with 12 bases between. Per germline, CDR1 SNHLY and CDR2 FYNNEI. CDR3 coding DNA: TGTGCCAGCATAGACGCGGGGGACTATGGCTACACCTTC. Translated, it gives CASIDAGDYGYTF.

This clonotype came up many times. V gene TRBV20-1 combines with J gene TRBJ1-1, with TRBD1 as a possible D gene (5 bases). The CDR3 contains 14 residues. Trimming took 0 bases from V and 1 from J, leaving 9 bases between them. Germline V gene lookup returns CDR1 DFQATT and CDR2 SNEGSKA (reference sequence). In nucleotides, the CDR3 is TGCAGTGCTAGAGAGGGGGGACCGAACACTGAAGCTTTCTTT. Translating it yields CSAREGGPNTEAFF.

Many counts were recorded for this clonotype. V gene TRBV20-1 combines with J gene TRBJ2-1, with D hard to call. Germline assignment: CDR1 DFQATT and CDR2 SNEGSKA (reference sequence). CDR3 length: 13 residues. V lost 0 bases and J 0 bases, leaving 3 bases between the germline ends. CDR3 residues: CSARDYSYNEQFF. The DNA of the CDR3 is TGCAGTGCTAGAGATTACTCCTACAATGAGCAGTTCTTC.

Only a few counts were recorded for this clonotype. J is TRBJ1-4 and V is TRBV4-1; unclear D gene. With 0 bases removed from V and 4 bases from J, the gap between germline ends came to 9 bases. Germline CDR1 is MGHRA and CDR2 is YSYEKL. The CDR3 totals 15 residues. The CDR3 DNA sequence: TGCGCCAGCAGCCAAGATGCACGGATTAATGAAAAACTGTTTTTT. Translation: CASSQDARINEKLFF.

The V call is TRBV30, the J call TRBJ1-5, with a weak D call TRBD1 (5 bases). Germline-derived CDR1 and CDR2 are GTSNPN and SVGIG (reference sequence). The CDR3 spans 17 residues. Deletions cut 1 base from V and 0 bases from J, with 16 bases between. The CDR3 is CAWSADRGGNSNQPQHF. As DNA, the CDR3 is TGTGCCTGGAGTGCGGACCGTGGGGGGAATAGCAATCAGCCCCAGCATTTT.

V is TRBV19 and J is TRBJ2-7, with a possible D match to TRBD1 (6 bases). The V end was cut by 4 bases, the J end by 0 bases, with 13 bases between. Germline CDR1 and CDR2: LNHDA and SQIVND (reference sequence). This CDR3 region has 15 residues. The CDR3 loop is CASSTSDSSSYEQYF. CDR3 DNA: TGTGCCAGTAGTACCTCGGACAGTTCCTCCTACGAGCAGTACTTC.

Comment on this clonotype: A much larger clone lies one base from this, so it may be a read error. The genes are TRBV30 and TRBJ2-3; the match to TRBD2 covers 8 bases. Germline CDR1 is GTSNPN and CDR2 is SVGIG (reference sequence). The CDR3 contains 15 residues. As DNA, the CDR3 is TGTGCCTGGTCTCTGCTAGCGGGTAGCACAGCTACGCAGTATTTT. This gives the protein CAWSLLAGSTATQYF.

This clonotype came up a few times. Its ends do not fully match the called genes, so a read error is possible. The chain recombines TRBV19 with TRBJ2-7; tentatively, D is TRBD1 (6 bases). This CDR3 comprises 15 residues. CDR1 LNHDA and CDR2 SQIVND come from the germline V gene (reference sequence). The CDR3 DNA sequence: TGTGCCAGTAGCATAGCCCACAGGGCCTCCTACGAGCAGTACTTC. Amino acid sequence: CASSIAHRASYEQYF.

In this sample, this clonotype turned up many times. CDR3 DNA sequence: TGTGCCAGCAGCTTTGGGCCGGAACTAAACTATGGCTACACCTTC. This translates into CASSFGPELNYGYTF. V is TRBV5-4 and J is TRBJ1-2, with unresolved D. The CDR3 is 15 residues long. Germline V gene sequence: CDR1 SGHNT, CDR2 YYREEE (reference sequence). V lost 2 bases and J lost 2, with 13 bases in between.